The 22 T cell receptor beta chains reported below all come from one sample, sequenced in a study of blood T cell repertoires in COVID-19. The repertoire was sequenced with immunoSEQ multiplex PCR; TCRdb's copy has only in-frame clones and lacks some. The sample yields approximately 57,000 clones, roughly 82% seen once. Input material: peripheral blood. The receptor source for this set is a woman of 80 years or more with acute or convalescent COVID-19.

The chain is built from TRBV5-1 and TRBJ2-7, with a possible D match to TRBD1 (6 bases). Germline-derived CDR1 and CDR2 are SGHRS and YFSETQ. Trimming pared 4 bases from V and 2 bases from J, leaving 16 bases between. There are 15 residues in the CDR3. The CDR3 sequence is CASSAGMGTPYEQYF. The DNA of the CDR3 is TGCGCCAGCAGCGCAGGGATGGGGACACCCTACGAGCAGTACTTC.

CDR3 in amino acids: CASIINTGELFF. In nucleotides, the CDR3 is TGTGCCAGCATTATTAACACCGGGGAGCTGTTTTTT. The J gene is TRBJ2-2, the V gene TRBV6-5; no reliable D call. This CDR3 is 12 amino acids long. CDR1 MNHEY and CDR2 SVGAGI come from the germline V gene. Trimming pared 7 bases from V and 2 bases from J, leaving 5 bases between.

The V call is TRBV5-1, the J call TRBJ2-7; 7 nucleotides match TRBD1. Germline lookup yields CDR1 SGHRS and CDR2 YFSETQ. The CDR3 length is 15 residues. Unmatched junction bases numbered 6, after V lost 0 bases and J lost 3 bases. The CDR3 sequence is CASSLVANRGYEQYF. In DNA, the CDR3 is TGCGCCAGCAGCTTGGTGGCTAACAGGGGCTACGAGCAGTACTTC.

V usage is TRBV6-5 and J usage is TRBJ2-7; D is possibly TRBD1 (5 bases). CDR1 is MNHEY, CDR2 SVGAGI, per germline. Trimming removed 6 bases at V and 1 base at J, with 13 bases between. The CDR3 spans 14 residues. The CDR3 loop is CASRSDRPSYEQYF. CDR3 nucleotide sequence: TGTGCCAGCAGGTCAGACAGACCGTCCTACGAGCAGTACTTC.

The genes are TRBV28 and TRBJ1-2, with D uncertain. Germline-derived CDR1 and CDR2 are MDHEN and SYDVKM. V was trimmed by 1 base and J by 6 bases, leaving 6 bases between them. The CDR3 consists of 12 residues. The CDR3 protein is CASSLFPDGYTF. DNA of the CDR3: TGTGCCAGCAGTTTATTCCCCGATGGCTACACCTTC.

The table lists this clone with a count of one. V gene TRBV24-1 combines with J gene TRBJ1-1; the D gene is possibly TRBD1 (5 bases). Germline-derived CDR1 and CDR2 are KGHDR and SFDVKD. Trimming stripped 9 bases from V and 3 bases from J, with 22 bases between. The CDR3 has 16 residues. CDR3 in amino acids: CATGKGLAGGDTEAFF. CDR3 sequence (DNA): TGTGCCACCGGAAAGGGTCTGGCGGGGGGGGACACTGAAGCTTTCTTT.

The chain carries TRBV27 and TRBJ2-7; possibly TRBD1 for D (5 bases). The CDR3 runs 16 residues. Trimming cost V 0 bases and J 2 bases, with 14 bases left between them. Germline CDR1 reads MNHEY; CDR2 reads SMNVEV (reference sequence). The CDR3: CASSLSWGSRAYEQYF. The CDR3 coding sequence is TGTGCCAGCAGTTTATCGTGGGGTTCCAGGGCCTACGAGCAGTACTTC.

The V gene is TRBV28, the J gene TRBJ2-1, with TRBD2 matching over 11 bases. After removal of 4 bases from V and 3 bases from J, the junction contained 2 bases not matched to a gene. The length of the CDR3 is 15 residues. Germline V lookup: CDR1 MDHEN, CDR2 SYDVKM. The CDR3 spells CASSSTSGDYNEQFF. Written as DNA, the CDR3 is TGTGCCAGCAGTTCGACTAGCGGGGACTACAATGAGCAGTTCTTC.

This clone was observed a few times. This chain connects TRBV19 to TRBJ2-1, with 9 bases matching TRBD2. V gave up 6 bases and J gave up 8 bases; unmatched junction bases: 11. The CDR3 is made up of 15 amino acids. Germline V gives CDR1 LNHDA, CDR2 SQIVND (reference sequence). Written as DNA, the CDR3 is TGTGCCAGTAGCCCGAGCGGCGGGAGGGCCCATGAGCAGTTCTTC. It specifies CASSPSGGRAHEQFF.

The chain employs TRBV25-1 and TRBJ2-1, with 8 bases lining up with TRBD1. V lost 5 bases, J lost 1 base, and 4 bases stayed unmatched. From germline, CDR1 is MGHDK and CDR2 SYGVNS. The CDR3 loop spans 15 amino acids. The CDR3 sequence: CASSTQGVSYNEQFF. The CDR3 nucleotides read TGTGCCAGCAGTACACAGGGGGTTTCCTACAATGAGCAGTTCTTC.

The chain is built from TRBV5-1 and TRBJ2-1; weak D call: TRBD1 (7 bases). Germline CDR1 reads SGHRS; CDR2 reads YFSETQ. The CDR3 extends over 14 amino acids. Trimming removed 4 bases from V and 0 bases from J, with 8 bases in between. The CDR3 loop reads CASSQGGSYNEQFF. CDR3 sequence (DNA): TGCGCCAGCAGCCAGGGGGGCTCCTACAATGAGCAGTTCTTC. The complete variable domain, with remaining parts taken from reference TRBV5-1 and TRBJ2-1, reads KAGVTQTPRYLIKTRGQQVTLSCSPISGHRSVSWYQQTPGQGLQFLFEYFSETQRNKGNFPGRFSGRQFSNSRSEMNVSTLELGDSALYLCASSQGGSYNEQFFGPGTRLTVL.

CDR3 region: CASSTQGKGREQYF. The CDR3 DNA sequence: TGTGCCAGTAGTACCCAGGGGAAAGGACGGGAGCAGTACTTC. The genes are TRBV19 and TRBJ2-7; D is perhaps TRBD1 (6 bases). Germline V gene sequence: CDR1 LNHDA, CDR2 SQIVND (reference sequence). V lost 4 bases and J 7 bases, leaving 17 bases between the germline ends. This CDR3 is 14 amino acids long. Complete variable domain (other parts from reference TRBV19 and TRBJ2-7): DGGITQSPKYLFRKEGQNVTLSCEQNLNHDAMYWYRQDPGQGLRLIYYSQIVNDFQKGDIAEGYSVSREKKESFPLTVTSAQKNPTAFYLCASSTQGKGREQYFGPGTRLTVT.

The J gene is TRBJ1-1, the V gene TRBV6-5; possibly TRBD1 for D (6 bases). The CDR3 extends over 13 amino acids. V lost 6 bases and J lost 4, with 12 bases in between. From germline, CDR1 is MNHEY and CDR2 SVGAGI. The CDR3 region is CASRLQGGTEAFF. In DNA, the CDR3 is TGTGCCAGCAGACTACAGGGTGGCACTGAAGCTTTCTTT.

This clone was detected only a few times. CDR3 region: CATSDLSGGPDGELFF. The CDR3 nucleotides are TGTGCCACCAGTGATTTGTCGGGAGGGCCGGACGGGGAGCTGTTTTTT. The chain employs TRBV24-1 and TRBJ2-2, with 8 bases that match TRBD2. With 0 bases clipped from V and 7 bases from J, the junction kept 6 bases outside the gene matches. CDR3 length: 16 residues. Germline values: CDR1 KGHDR, CDR2 SFDVKD.

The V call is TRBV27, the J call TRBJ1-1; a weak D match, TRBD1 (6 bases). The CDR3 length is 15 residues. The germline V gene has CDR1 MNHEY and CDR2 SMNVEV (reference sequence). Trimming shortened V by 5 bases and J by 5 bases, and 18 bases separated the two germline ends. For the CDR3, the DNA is TGTGCCAGCAGTCGGGCGGGGGCGCAATTAACTGAAGCTTTCTTT. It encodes CASSRAGAQLTEAFF.

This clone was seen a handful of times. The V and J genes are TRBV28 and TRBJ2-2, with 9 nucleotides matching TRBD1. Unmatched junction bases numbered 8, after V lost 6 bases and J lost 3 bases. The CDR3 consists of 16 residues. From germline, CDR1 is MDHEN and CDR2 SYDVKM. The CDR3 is CASRSTGGAYTGELFF. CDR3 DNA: TGTGCCAGCAGATCCACAGGGGGCGCTTACACCGGGGAGCTGTTTTTT. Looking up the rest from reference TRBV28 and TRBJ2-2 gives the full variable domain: DVKVTQSSRYLVKRTGEKVFLECVQDMDHENMFWYRQDPGLGLRLIYFSYDVKMKEKGDIPEGYSVSREKKERFSLILESASTNQTSMYLCASRSTGGAYTGELFFGEGSRLTVL.

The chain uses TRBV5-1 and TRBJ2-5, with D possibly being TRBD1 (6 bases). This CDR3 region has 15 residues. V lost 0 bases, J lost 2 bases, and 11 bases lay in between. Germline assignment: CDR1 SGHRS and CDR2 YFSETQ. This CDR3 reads CASSLDGQLQETQYF. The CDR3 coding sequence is TGCGCCAGCAGCTTGGACGGACAGCTTCAAGAGACCCAGTACTTC.

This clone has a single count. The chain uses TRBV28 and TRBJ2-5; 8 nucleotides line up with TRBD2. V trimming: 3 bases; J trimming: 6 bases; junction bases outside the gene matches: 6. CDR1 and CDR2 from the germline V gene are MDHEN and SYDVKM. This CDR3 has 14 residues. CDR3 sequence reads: CASSFRGGRKTQYF. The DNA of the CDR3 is TGTGCCAGCAGTTTTCGGGGGGGTAGGAAGACCCAGTACTTC.

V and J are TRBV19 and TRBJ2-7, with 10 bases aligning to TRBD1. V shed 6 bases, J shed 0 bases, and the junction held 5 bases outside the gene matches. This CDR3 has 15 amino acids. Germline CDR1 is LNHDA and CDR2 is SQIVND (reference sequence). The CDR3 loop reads CASRGDRGSSYEQYF. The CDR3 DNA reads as TGTGCCAGTAGGGGGGACAGGGGAAGCTCCTACGAGCAGTACTTC.

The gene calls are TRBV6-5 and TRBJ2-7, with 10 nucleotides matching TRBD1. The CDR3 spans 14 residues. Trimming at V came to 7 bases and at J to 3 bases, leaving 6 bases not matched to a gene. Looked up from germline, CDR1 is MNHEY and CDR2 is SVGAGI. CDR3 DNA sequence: TGTGCCAGCATTCCCCGGACAGGGGGCTACGAGCAGTACTTC. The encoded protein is CASIPRTGGYEQYF.

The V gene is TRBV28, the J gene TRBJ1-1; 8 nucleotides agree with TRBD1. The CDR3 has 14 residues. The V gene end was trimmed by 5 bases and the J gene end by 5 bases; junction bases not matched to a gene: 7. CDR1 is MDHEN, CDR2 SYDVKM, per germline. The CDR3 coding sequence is TGTGCCAGCAGTAAGCAGGGGGCGAGAACTGAAGCTTTCTTT. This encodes CASSKQGARTEAFF.

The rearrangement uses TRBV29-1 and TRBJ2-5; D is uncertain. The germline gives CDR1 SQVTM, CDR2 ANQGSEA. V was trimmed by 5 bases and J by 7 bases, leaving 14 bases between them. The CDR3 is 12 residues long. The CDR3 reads CSVTDSHGTQYF. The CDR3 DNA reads TGCAGCGTTACCGACTCCCACGGGACCCAGTACTTC.